This TCR beta chain stems from a study of blood T cell repertoires in COVID-19. The overall study: PBMCs, B-cell-depleted T cells, or T cells provided the cDNA or gDNA that made up the material.

The V end was cut by 2 bases, the J end by 4 bases, with 8 bases between. The CDR3 has 13 amino acids. Authors' data handling: The assay estimated nucleated cells by amplifying reference gene primers. Clones were sequenced by immunoSEQ multiplex PCR, and TCRdb holds only the in-frame ones, with some missing. V and J calls and clone size are given by that table; D and trimming were obtained from the DNA. The sample has over 85,000 clones; about 80% are singletons. Sequenced material: peripheral blood. This receptor was taken from a human donor in a cohort sampled during active COVID-19. J is TRBJ1-1 and V is TRBV12-3 or TRBV12-4; D gene unclear. In nucleotides, the CDR3 is TGTGCCAGCAGTTTAATAGAGAGCACTGAAGCTTTCTTT. Translation gives CASSLIESTEAFF.